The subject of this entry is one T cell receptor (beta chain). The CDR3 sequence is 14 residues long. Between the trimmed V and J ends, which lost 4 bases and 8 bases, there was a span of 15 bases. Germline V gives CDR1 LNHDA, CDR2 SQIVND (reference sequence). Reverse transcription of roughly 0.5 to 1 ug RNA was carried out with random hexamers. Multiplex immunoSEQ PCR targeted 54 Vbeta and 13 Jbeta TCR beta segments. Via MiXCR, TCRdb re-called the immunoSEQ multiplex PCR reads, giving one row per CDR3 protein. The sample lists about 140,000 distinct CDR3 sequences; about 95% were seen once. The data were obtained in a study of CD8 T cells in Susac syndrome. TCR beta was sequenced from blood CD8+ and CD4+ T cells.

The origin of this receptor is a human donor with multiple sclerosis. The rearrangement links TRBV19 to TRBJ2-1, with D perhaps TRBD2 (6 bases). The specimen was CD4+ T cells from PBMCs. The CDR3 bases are TGTGCCAGTAGTAGACGACTAGAAGGTGATGAGCAGTTCTTC. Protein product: CASSRRLEGDEQFF.